This entry lists 20 T cell receptor beta chains sequenced from one sample in a study of circulating CD8 cells and anti-PD-1 response in melanoma. Live CD3+CD8+TCRalphabeta+ cells were sorted into four subsets by PD-1 and/or TIGIT. Each library started from roughly 15 ng of total RNA using the QIAseq Immune Repertoire TCR panel. One entry per CDR3 protein results from TCRdb running MiXCR on the reads. This table has over a thousand distinct CDR3 sequences, over 9.5% appearing once. Source: CD8+ T cells from PBMCs, taken at baseline or after one month of anti-PD-1 therapy (not recorded which). The receptors stem from a human donor with melanoma.

In this sample, this clonotype is large. This CDR3 reads CASSHSGTDTQYF. DNA for the CDR3: TGTGCCAGCAGCCACTCCGGGACAGATACGCAGTATTTT. V usage is TRBV5-4 and J usage is TRBJ2-3; D is unresolved. With 4 bases removed from V and 3 bases from J, the gap between germline ends came to 9 bases. This CDR3 region has 13 residues. Germline loops: CDR1 SGHNT, CDR2 YYREEE (reference sequence). The full variable domain, with the rest looked up from reference TRBV5-4 and TRBJ2-3, is ETGVTQSPTHLIKTRGQQVTLRCSSQSGHNTVSWYQQALGQGPQFIFQYYREEENGRGNFPPRFSGLQFPNYSSELNVNALELDDSALYLCASSHSGTDTQYFGPGTRLTVL.

There are a few counts of this clonotype. V and J are TRBV27 and TRBJ1-1, with 8 bases matching TRBD1. Germline V gene sequence: CDR1 MNHEY, CDR2 SMNVEV (reference sequence). This CDR3 is 16 amino acids long. V lost 6 bases to trimming and J lost 0 bases; unmatched junction nucleotides: 9. The chain's CDR3 is CASSRRQGLVNTEAFF. CDR3 nucleotides: TGTGCCAGCAGCCGTAGACAGGGGTTAGTGAACACTGAAGCTTTCTTT.

By share, this clonotype ranks as medium-sized. V and J are TRBV9 and TRBJ2-7; D remains unclear. Germline V gene sequence: CDR1 SGDLS, CDR2 YYNGEE. This CDR3 is 14 amino acids long. Trimming took off 3 bases at V and 1 base at J, with 11 bases between the two ends. The CDR3 loop is CASSAYSSSYEQYF. The CDR3 DNA is TGTGCCAGCAGCGCTTACTCTAGTTCCTACGAGCAGTACTTC.

This clonotype was recorded a few times. The CDR3 is CASFQGVYTF. As DNA, the CDR3 is TGTGCCAGCTTCCAGGGGGTCTACACCTTC. This chain uses TRBV25-1 with TRBJ1-2, with 7 bases identical to TRBD1. The CDR3 has 10 amino acids. V dropped 8 bases and J dropped 10; count of bases not matched to a gene: 4. Germline V CDR1 and CDR2: MGHDK, SYGVNS.

Judged by abundance, this clonotype is medium-sized (0.01 to 0.1%). This rearrangement joins TRBV9 to TRBJ2-7; no clear D gene. Per germline, CDR1 SGDLS and CDR2 YYNGEE. The CDR3 loop spans 14 amino acids. Trimming shortened V by 4 bases and J by 3 bases, and 14 bases separated the two germline ends. The CDR3 region has the DNA TGTGCCAGCAGCCCCTACAGTGATAGCTACGAGCAGTACTTC. It yields the protein CASSPYSDSYEQYF.

This clonotype is deemed medium-sized (0.01 to 0.1%). The J gene is TRBJ1-4, the V gene TRBV5-1; 7 bases line up with TRBD1. With V trimmed by 3 bases and J by 3 bases, 5 bases remained unmatched. The germline CDR1 and CDR2 sequences are SGHRS and YFSETQ. This CDR3 region has 15 residues. The CDR3 protein is CASSSRQGPNEKLFF. CDR3 coding DNA: TGCGCCAGCAGCTCCCGACAGGGTCCTAATGAAAAACTGTTTTTT.

This clonotype ranks as large (0.1 to 1%). The chain employs TRBV6-2 or TRBV6-3 and TRBJ1-2; D call uncertain. Between the trimmed V and J ends, which lost 6 bases and 6 bases, there was a span of 14 bases. The CDR3 is 13 amino acids. Germline loops: CDR1 MNHEY, CDR2 SVGEGT. The CDR3 reads CASSSGELHGYTF. The CDR3 DNA follows: TGTGCCAGCAGCTCAGGCGAACTACATGGCTACACCTTC.

Worth noting for this clonotype: This is likely an artifact of a read error, given a far larger clone one base away. The chain links TRBV29-1 to TRBJ2-1; 7 bases are shared with TRBD1. V was pared by 5 bases and J by 13 bases, with 14 bases of the junction left unmatched. Germline-derived CDR1 and CDR2 are SQVTM and ANQGSEA. The CDR3 has 13 residues. The CDR3 DNA sequence: TGCAGCGTTCCGGGACAGATACAAGAGACCCAGTTCTTC. Its protein product is CSVPGQIQETQFF.

This clonotype is medium-sized (0.01 to 0.1%) in the sample. Sequence at one end of the junction differs from germline and may be a read error. The V and J genes are TRBV27 and TRBJ1-5; D uncertain. Germline loops: CDR1 MNHEY, CDR2 SMNVEV (reference sequence). The CDR3 totals 13 residues. For the CDR3, the DNA is TGTGTCAGCAGTTTATTAGGAAATCAGCCCCAGCATTTT. Residues: CVSSLLGNQPQHF.

This clonotype is classed as medium-sized. This rearrangement joins TRBV3-1 to TRBJ1-5; TRBD1 aligns across 7 bases. CDR3 length: 13 amino acids. Germline-derived CDR1 and CDR2 are LGHDT and YNNKEL (reference sequence). V lost 4 bases, J lost 4 bases, and 1 base stayed unmatched. The CDR3 region is CASSRQGNQPQHF. As DNA, the CDR3 is TGTGCCAGCAGCCGACAGGGTAATCAGCCCCAGCATTTT.

This rearrangement joins TRBV19 to TRBJ2-7, with 7 bases identical to TRBD1. This CDR3 is 13 amino acids long. The germline V gene encodes CDR1 LNHDA and CDR2 SQIVND (reference sequence). Trimming took 8 bases from V and 3 from J; bases not matched to a gene: 7. The CDR3 nucleotides read TGTGCCAGTTCGACAGGGATTTTCTACGAGCAGTACTTC. Translating gives CASSTGIFYEQYF. The full variable domain, in which reference TRBV19 and TRBJ2-7 provide the parts outside the CDR3, is DGGITQSPKYLFRKEGQNVTLSCEQNLNHDAMYWYRQDPGQGLRLIYYSQIVNDFQKGDIAEGYSVSREKKESFPLTVTSAQKNPTAFYLCASSTGIFYEQYFGPGTRLTVT.

The rearrangement links TRBV7-3 to TRBJ2-1, with a possible D match to TRBD1 (7 bases). The CDR3 contains 14 residues. Trimming left V 5 bases short and J 8 bases short, with 16 bases between. In germline, CDR1 is SGHTA, CDR2 FQGTGA. The CDR3: CASSTSRGAYEQFF. The DNA for the CDR3 is TGTGCCAGCAGCACTAGCAGGGGGGCGTATGAGCAGTTCTTC.

This clonotype is labeled as medium-sized. V and J are TRBV27 and TRBJ2-3; the match to TRBD2 covers 12 bases. Germline CDR1 is MNHEY and CDR2 is SMNVEV (reference sequence). The trim removed 5 bases at V and 2 bases at J, leaving 5 bases unmatched. The CDR3 contains 16 residues. CDR3 protein: CASSLLAGGYTDTQYF. The CDR3 DNA reads TGTGCCAGCAGTCTACTAGCGGGGGGATACACAGATACGCAGTATTTT.

This clonotype counts as large. This sequence joins TRBV4-2 and TRBJ2-7, with D possibly being TRBD2 (7 bases). Per the germline V gene, CDR1 is LGHNA and CDR2 is YNFKEQ. CDR3 length: 14 residues. Trimming pared 8 bases from V and 2 bases from J, leaving 16 bases between. CDR3 amino acids: CASGYGGPTYEQYF. The CDR3 bases are TGTGCCAGCGGGTACGGGGGGCCGACCTACGAGCAGTACTTC.

This clonotype qualifies as large. The chain employs TRBV2 and TRBJ2-5; the match to TRBD2 covers 11 bases. CDR1 and CDR2 (germline): SNHLY, FYNNEI. The V segment lost 2 bases and the J segment 3 bases; nucleotides outside the gene matches: 11. The length of the CDR3 is 18 residues. The DNA for the CDR3 is TGTGCCAGCAGTGAAAAGCTAGCGGGGGGCCCCGAGGAAGAGACCCAGTACTTC. This translates into CASSEKLAGGPEEETQYF. Variable domain in full (rest from reference TRBV2 and TRBJ2-5): EPEVTQTPSHQVTQMGQEVILRCVPISNHLYFYWYRQILGQKVEFLVSFYNNEISEKSEIFDDQFSVERPDGSNFTLKIRSTKLEDSAMYFCASSEKLAGGPEEETQYFGPGTRLLVL.

Notes on this clonotype: A much larger clone lies one base from this, so it may be a read error. The rearrangement joins TRBV27 to TRBJ1-1, with a possible D match to TRBD1 (6 bases). The germline gives CDR1 MNHEY, CDR2 SMNVEV (reference sequence). Trimming removed 4 bases at V and 0 bases at J, with 9 bases between. The CDR3 length is 14 residues. CDR3 nucleotides: TGTGCCAGCAGTTGGGGGCCAGTGAACACTGAAGCTTTCTTT. It is translated as CASSWGPVNTEAFF.

In this sample, this clonotype is large (0.1 to 1%). The chain combines TRBV19 with TRBJ2-7; no clear D. Trimming removed 1 base from V and 1 base from J, with 14 bases in between. The V gene's germline CDR1 is LNHDA and CDR2 SQIVND (reference sequence). CDR3 size: 16 residues. Written as DNA, the CDR3 is TGTGCCAGTAGTATAGCCGGGTACGAGGTGTCCTACGAGCAGTACTTC. Its translation: CASSIAGYEVSYEQYF. Full variable domain (missing parts from reference TRBV19 and TRBJ2-7): DGGITQSPKYLFRKEGQNVTLSCEQNLNHDAMYWYRQDPGQGLRLIYYSQIVNDFQKGDIAEGYSVSREKKESFPLTVTSAQKNPTAFYLCASSIAGYEVSYEQYFGPGTRLTVT.

This clonotype is termed large (0.1 to 1%). This chain links TRBV2 with TRBJ2-7, with 9 bases lining up with TRBD1. J lost 6 bases, V lost 6 bases, and 3 bases had no gene match. Germline values: CDR1 SNHLY, CDR2 FYNNEI. The CDR3 contains 12 residues. DNA of the CDR3: TGTGCCAGCAGGGGACAGGGTTTCGAGCAGTACTTC. Protein sequence: CASRGQGFEQYF.

V usage is TRBV27 and J usage is TRBJ2-3, with D uncertain. The V end lost 10 bases, the J end lost 4 bases, and 6 bases lay between the germline ends. CDR1 and CDR2 from the germline V gene are MNHEY and SMNVEV (reference sequence). The CDR3 runs 10 residues. CDR3 nucleotide sequence: TGTGCCACCCTGGCAGATACGCAGTATTTT. Protein product: CATLADTQYF.

In this sample, this clonotype is large. The CDR3 DNA reads as TGTGCCACCAGTGATTTAGGCAGGGGGCGTAGAGACTACGAGCAGTACTTC. Its translation is CATSDLGRGRRDYEQYF. This chain uses TRBV24-1 with TRBJ2-7, with 8 bases lining up with TRBD1. Germline V gene lookup returns CDR1 KGHDR and CDR2 SFDVKD. The CDR3 sequence is 17 residues long. Trimming removed 1 base from V and 3 bases from J; junction bases left unmatched: 10.